What follows describes a single T cell receptor (beta chain). This record belongs to a study of graft-versus-host responses after intestinal transplantation. Study details: Among the recipients, all got anti-thymocyte globulin induction and then tacrolimus and steroids for two to four years.

Researchers placed roughly 200,000 CFSE-labeled responder cells in culture with roughly 200,000 irradiated, violet-dye-labeled stimulator cells. The responders that had proliferated, CFSE-low CD3+CD4+ and CD3+CD8+ cells, were sorted after the reaction. Germline V gene data show CDR1 as MGHRA and CDR2 as YSYEKL. The CDR3 is 15 amino acids. Trimming stripped 3 bases from V and 0 bases from J, with 9 bases between. Sequencing was performed with immunoSEQ multiplex PCR; in TCRdb, only in-frame clones are kept and a portion is missing. Here the sample spans about 14,000 clones, over 35% being singletons. The source is a human patient who received an intestinal transplant. Sequencing used alloreactive CD8+ T cells from a mixed lymphocyte reaction culture, obtained before intestinal transplant. Subset meaning: CFSE-low proliferating T cells sorted from roughly 6-day pre-transplant mixed lymphocyte reaction (GvH or HvG direction). The chain links TRBV4-1 to TRBJ2-1, with D unresolved. The chain's CDR3 is CASSQLSPSYNEQFF. The DNA for the CDR3 is TGCGCCAGCAGCCAGCTATCACCCTCCTACAATGAGCAGTTCTTC.